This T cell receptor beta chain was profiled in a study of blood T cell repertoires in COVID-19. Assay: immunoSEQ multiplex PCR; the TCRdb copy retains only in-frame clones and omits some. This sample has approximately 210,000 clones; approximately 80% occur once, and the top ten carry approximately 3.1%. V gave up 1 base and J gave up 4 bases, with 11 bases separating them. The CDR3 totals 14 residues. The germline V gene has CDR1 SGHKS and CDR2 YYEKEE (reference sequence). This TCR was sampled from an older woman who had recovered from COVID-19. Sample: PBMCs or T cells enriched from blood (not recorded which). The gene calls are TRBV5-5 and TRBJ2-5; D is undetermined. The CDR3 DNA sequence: TGTGCCAGCAGCTTGCCTAGAGGAACAGAGACCCAGTACTTC. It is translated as CASSLPRGTETQYF.